The rows below give T cell receptor beta chains drawn from one sample of a study of blood T cell repertoires in COVID-19. Produced via immunoSEQ multiplex PCR; TCRdb's table is partial and in-frame only. Of 150,000 to 170,000 clones in the sample, more than 80% were seen once. Sample: peripheral blood. The receptor set was obtained from a man in his forties or fifties with acute or convalescent COVID-19. Each CDR3 is given with its conserved first and last residue. Each record gives: V gene, D gene, J gene, CDR3 protein. A D gene is named only where the DNA matches it firmly.

TRBV19	-	TRBJ1-5	CASGTYSNQPQHF
TRBV14	TRBD1	TRBJ1-4	CASSHGTAPNEKLFF
TRBV19	-	TRBJ1-3	CASTLDRTGNTIYF
TRBV7-8	TRBD1	TRBJ1-2	CASSLPGQGHGYTF
TRBV28	-	TRBJ2-1	CASEQGGRFYNEQFF
TRBV7-9	TRBD2	TRBJ2-7	CASSLTREGEQYF
TRBV19	TRBD2	TRBJ2-1	CASSPRTSGLYNEQFF
TRBV7-8	-	TRBJ1-1	CASSRYDPRSAFF
TRBV18	-	TRBJ2-3	CASSPAPAGFTDTQYF
TRBV29-1	-	TRBJ1-2	CSAAPGYDYGYTF
TRBV5-1	TRBD1	TRBJ2-5	CASSTGQGEETQYF
TRBV15	TRBD2	TRBJ2-7	CATSRDPSGLAGPTVF
TRBV6-5	TRBD1	TRBJ2-1	CASSYSGQGYNEQFF
TRBV5-1	-	TRBJ2-2	CASSLGGVTGELFF
TRBV5-1	-	TRBJ1-4	CASSLVTGGEKLFF
TRBV19	-	TRBJ1-4	CASSIKRGGKLFF
TRBV27	TRBD2	TRBJ2-1	CASSTGLAGAYNEQFF
TRBV19	TRBD1	TRBJ1-5	CASSRTGDSNQPQHF
TRBV5-5	TRBD2	TRBJ2-3	CASSERGGTDTQYF
TRBV18	-	TRBJ1-6	CASSPGGSNSPLHF
TRBV27	-	TRBJ1-5	CASSLVGHQPQHF